These 24 T cell receptor beta chains came from one sample sequenced in a study of cytomegalovirus exposure and HLA in healthy donors. The PCR employed 60 Vbeta primers together with 13 Jbeta primers. Produced via immunoSEQ multiplex PCR; TCRdb's table is partial and in-frame only. The sample carries some 97,000 clones, 65% to 80% recorded once. Sequenced material: PBMCs. The receptors stem from a woman aged 45-59 years in good health and CMV-seropositive.

This clone was seen only a few times. V and J are TRBV5-1 and TRBJ1-1, with TRBD1 matching over 9 bases. This CDR3 has 15 amino acids. V was clipped by 4 bases and J by 2 bases; unmatched bases: 6. Germline V gene data show CDR1 as SGHRS and CDR2 as YFSETQ. The CDR3, as DNA: TGCGCCAGCAGCCCCGGACAGGGGCCTAACACTGAAGCTTTCTTT. Its translation is CASSPGQGPNTEAFF.

This clone was picked up one time. V and J are TRBV5-1 and TRBJ2-7; 7 bases map to TRBD1. Germline V gene sequence: CDR1 SGHRS, CDR2 YFSETQ. This CDR3 is built from 13 residues. The junction had 5 bases not matched to a gene; V was cut back by 7 bases and J by 1 base. This chain's CDR3 is CASCQTGSYEQYF. The CDR3 DNA is TGCGCCAGCTGCCAGACAGGGTCCTACGAGCAGTACTTC.

This sequence joins TRBV9 and TRBJ1-3, with a possible D match to TRBD1 (6 bases). CDR1 SGDLS and CDR2 YYNGEE come from the germline V gene. This CDR3 has 15 amino acids. With 3 bases removed from V and 0 bases from J, the gap between germline ends came to 10 bases. CDR3 sequence: CASSARGGSGNTIYF. CDR3 bases: TGTGCCAGCAGCGCAAGAGGGGGCTCTGGAAACACCATATATTTT.

Only a few counts were recorded for this clone. Its ends do not fully match the called genes, so a read error is possible. V gene TRBV7-9 combines with J gene TRBJ2-3; TRBD2 agrees at 10 bases. CDR1 is SEHNR and CDR2 is FQNEAQ in the germline V gene (reference sequence). This CDR3 region has 14 residues. The CDR3 sequence: CSSSSLAGKNTQYF. The CDR3 region has the DNA TGTTCCAGCAGCTCACTAGCGGGGAAAAATACGCAGTATTTT.

The chain recombines TRBV5-5 with TRBJ1-2; no reliable D call. CDR3 length: 15 amino acids. CDR1 is SGHKS, CDR2 YYEKEE, per germline (reference sequence). The V end was cut by 6 bases, the J end by 4 bases, with 19 bases between. The CDR3 DNA is TGTGCCAGCATCCCGACCGCGGCCACCCGCTATGGCTACACCTTC. It codes for CASIPTAATRYGYTF.

This clone appeared a single time. The V call is TRBV19, the J call TRBJ2-4, with 8 nucleotides matching TRBD1. Germline lookup yields CDR1 LNHDA and CDR2 SQIVND (reference sequence). This CDR3 has 14 amino acids. The ends lost 9 bases at V and 4 bases at J; junction bases unmatched: 8. DNA for the CDR3: TGTGCCAGCCTACAACAGGGGGAAAAAAACATTCAGTACTTC. It encodes CASLQQGEKNIQYF.

The chain recombines TRBV6-4 with TRBJ2-3, with TRBD1 as a possible D gene (8 bases). Germline V lookup: CDR1 MRHNA, CDR2 SNTAGT. This CDR3 region has 17 residues. V shed 2 bases and J shed 3 bases, with 18 bases lying between them. The DNA of the CDR3 is TGTGCCAGCAGTGACCCTAAAGGACAGGGAGGGACAGATACGCAGTATTTT. As protein: CASSDPKGQGGTDTQYF.

The chain combines TRBV4-1 with TRBJ1-2; D is possibly TRBD1 (6 bases). Per germline, CDR1 MGHRA and CDR2 YSYEKL. Trimming cost V 4 bases and J 4 bases, with 19 bases left between them. This CDR3 spans 16 amino acids. CDR3 bases: TGCGCCAGCAGCCGAGAACCTACAGGGCAGAGCTATGGCTACACCTTC. Its protein product is CASSREPTGQSYGYTF.

This clone was counted only a few times. The chain couples TRBV6-6 to TRBJ1-2, with 7 bases lining up with TRBD1. The length of the CDR3 is 16 residues. CDR1 is MNHNY and CDR2 is SVGAGI in the germline V gene (reference sequence). With V trimmed by 5 bases and J by 6 bases, 15 bases remained unmatched. CDR3 DNA: TGTGCCAGCAGTATAATAGGTAGGGGGCGGAAGGATGGCTACACCTTC. Translated, it gives CASSIIGRGRKDGYTF.

The chain carries TRBV11-2 and TRBJ2-2; 16 bases are a match to TRBD2. This CDR3 contains 17 residues. V trimming: 5 bases; J trimming: 4 bases; junction bases outside the gene matches: 4. Germline CDR1 SGHAT, CDR2 FQNNGV. CDR3 bases: TGTGCCAGCAGCGCCGGGACTAGCGGGGGGGTCACCGGGGAGCTGTTTTTT. Translation gives CASSAGTSGGVTGELFF.

The V gene is TRBV5-8, the J gene TRBJ2-5, with 9 bases lining up with TRBD1. Per the germline V gene, CDR1 is SGHTS and CDR2 is YDEGEE. This CDR3 has 15 residues. Germline trimming cut 5 bases from V and 11 bases from J; bases unmatched to any gene: 16. CDR3 amino acids: CASRVPGQGTGEQYF. CDR3 nucleotide sequence: TGTGCCAGCAGGGTGCCGGGACAGGGTACGGGAGAGCAGTACTTC.

This clone was detected a few times. The chain recombines TRBV11-2 with TRBJ2-1, with 7 positions matching TRBD1. The V gene's germline CDR1 is SGHAT and CDR2 FQNNGV. This CDR3 spans 16 amino acids. J gave up 0 bases and V 6 bases, and 8 bases lay outside the gene matches. The CDR3 DNA is TGTGCCAGCAGTAATCGGGACAGAAGCTCCTACAATGAGCAGTTCTTC. This translates into CASSNRDRSSYNEQFF.

This clone was counted only a few times. The chain is built from TRBV5-1 and TRBJ1-1; TRBD1 is a possible D gene (5 bases). V lost 0 bases and J lost 7, with 10 bases in between. Germline-derived CDR1 and CDR2 are SGHRS and YFSETQ. CDR3 length equals 13 residues. The chain's CDR3 is CASSLAHQGEAFF. The CDR3 coding sequence is TGCGCCAGCAGCTTGGCGCATCAGGGTGAAGCTTTCTTT.

On this clone: This sequence may be a read error, since a much larger clone differs from it by one base. The V call is TRBV2, the J call TRBJ2-7, with 9 bases matching TRBD1. Losses at the gene ends were 6 bases for V and 1 base for J; bases not matched to a gene: 4. The CDR3 sequence is 14 residues long. Germline V CDR1 and CDR2: SNHLY, FYNNEI. In nucleotides, the CDR3 is TGTGCCAGCAGGACCGGGACAGGGTCCTACGAGCAGTACTTC. It is translated as CASRTGTGSYEQYF. The entire variable domain, with the rest obtained from reference TRBV2 and TRBJ2-7, is as follows: EPEVTQTPSHQVTQMGQEVILRCVPISNHLYFYWYRQILGQKVEFLVSFYNNEISEKSEIFDDQFSVERPDGSNFTLKIRSTKLEDSAMYFCASRTGTGSYEQYFGPGTRLTVT.

The J gene is TRBJ2-7, the V gene TRBV5-8; tentative D call: TRBD2 (5 bases). Germline V gene sequence: CDR1 SGHTS, CDR2 YDEGEE. The CDR3 totals 15 residues. V was clipped by 2 bases and J by 3 bases, with 15 bases between them. CDR3 nucleotides: TGTGCCAGCAGCTTTGGGAGTGTCCCGAACTACGAGCAGTACTTC. Protein: CASSFGSVPNYEQYF. Full variable domain (outside the CDR3, taken from reference TRBV5-8 and TRBJ2-7): EAGVTQSPTHLIKTRGQQATLRCSPISGHTSVYWYQQALGLGLQFLLWYDEGEERNRGNFPPRFSGRQFPNYSSELNVNALELEDSALYLCASSFGSVPNYEQYFGPGTRLTVT.

The chain is built from TRBV19 and TRBJ2-6, with D perhaps TRBD1 (6 bases). The CDR3 runs 16 residues. Per germline, CDR1 LNHDA and CDR2 SQIVND (reference sequence). The germline V and J ends were trimmed by 5 bases and 2 bases, with 13 bases remaining between them. CDR3: CASSEGGGAGANVLTF. The CDR3 region has the DNA TGTGCCAGTAGTGAGGGTGGGGGCGCTGGGGCCAACGTCCTGACTTTC. Combining the CDR3 with reference TRBV19 and TRBJ2-6 gives the whole variable domain DGGITQSPKYLFRKEGQNVTLSCEQNLNHDAMYWYRQDPGQGLRLIYYSQIVNDFQKGDIAEGYSVSREKKESFPLTVTSAQKNPTAFYLCASSEGGGAGANVLTFGAGSRLTVL.

The chain employs TRBV27 and TRBJ1-2; weak D call: TRBD1 (6 bases). The CDR3 totals 17 residues. Trimming removed 2 bases from V and 4 bases from J, with 20 bases in between. CDR1 MNHEY and CDR2 SMNVEV come from the germline V gene (reference sequence). CDR3 sequence reads: CASSLAPFYTGSYGYTF. Here the CDR3 DNA reads TGTGCCAGCAGTTTAGCCCCCTTTTACACAGGGAGCTATGGCTACACCTTC.

This chain uses TRBV7-9 with TRBJ2-1; D is unresolved. Trimming shortened V by 5 bases and J by 0 bases, and 11 bases separated the two germline ends. CDR3 length equals 15 residues. The germline V gene encodes CDR1 SEHNR and CDR2 FQNEAQ (reference sequence). CDR3 sequence (DNA): TGTGCCAGCAGCCTAACCATGAGCTCCTACAATGAGCAGTTCTTC. Amino acids: CASSLTMSSYNEQFF.

This clone was counted only a few times. V is TRBV6-5 and J is TRBJ1-2; a possible D gene is TRBD1 (5 bases). V was shortened by 11 bases and J by 3 bases, with 22 bases between the two germline ends. The germline V gene has CDR1 MNHEY and CDR2 SVGAGI. The CDR3 runs to 15 residues. CDR3 residues: CAPESPGGVDYGYTF. The DNA for the CDR3 is TGTGCCCCCGAAAGCCCCGGAGGGGTGGACTATGGCTACACCTTC.

V and J are TRBV7-3 and TRBJ2-2, with a weak D call TRBD2 (5 bases). V was trimmed by 5 bases and J by 1 base, leaving 11 bases between them. The CDR3 is 15 amino acids. The germline gives CDR1 SGHTA, CDR2 FQGTGA. Written as DNA, the CDR3 is TGTGCCAGCAGCGTATTAGGAGGGAACACCGGGGAGCTGTTTTTT. This translates into CASSVLGGNTGELFF.

The chain is built from TRBV29-1 and TRBJ1-2, with D unclear. The germline CDR1 and CDR2 sequences are SQVTM and ANQGSEA. There are 17 residues in the CDR3. V shed 1 base and J shed 4 bases, with 22 bases lying between them. CDR3 residues: CSVEAFKTLSGSYGYTF. CDR3 coding DNA: TGCAGCGTTGAAGCTTTCAAAACCCTGTCGGGATCCTATGGCTACACCTTC.

The gene calls are TRBV10-3 and TRBJ2-7, with 12 bases fitting TRBD1. J was trimmed by 6 bases and V by 10 bases; bases with no gene match: 7. The CDR3 loop spans 13 amino acids. Germline V gene sequence: CDR1 ENHRY, CDR2 SYGVKD. DNA for the CDR3: TGTGCCACCGGGACAGGGGGCGGGAGCGAGCAGTACTTC. Residues: CATGTGGGSEQYF.

This chain links TRBV6-1 with TRBJ2-1; 8 positions match TRBD2. CDR3 length: 14 amino acids. Losses at the gene ends were 7 bases for V and 7 bases for J; bases not matched to a gene: 9. Per germline, CDR1 MNHNS and CDR2 SASEGT. CDR3 DNA sequence: TGTGCCAGCATTCTGGACGGGGGGGCTAATGAGCAGTTCTTC. Its translation is CASILDGGANEQFF.

CDR3 in amino acids: CAISETRTSGGNEQFF. DNA of the CDR3: TGTGCCATCAGTGAGACCCGGACTAGCGGGGGCAATGAGCAGTTCTTC. The chain joins TRBV10-3 to TRBJ2-1; TRBD2 aligns across 13 bases. Trimming removed 2 bases from V and 6 bases from J; junction bases left unmatched: 4. This CDR3 spans 16 amino acids. Germline CDR1 and CDR2: ENHRY and SYGVKD.